This T cell receptor beta chain was documented in a study of tumor and adjacent non-tumor tissue in lung cancer. Looked up from germline, CDR1 is DFQATT and CDR2 is SNEGSKA (reference sequence). Trimming pared 5 bases from V and 0 bases from J, leaving 20 bases between. The CDR3 totals 17 residues. Three rounds of nested PCR, following a modified ARM-PCR protocol, produced the TCRbeta library. TCRdb independently ran MiXCR on the multiplex PCR reads; one entry per CDR3 protein. The sample contains some 100,000 distinct CDR3 sequences, more than 55% of which appear only once. This sample's RNA came from whole unsorted tissue. The normal lung tissue was taken more than 3 cm from the tumor edge.

This clonotype was sampled from a man aged 30 to 39 with non-small cell lung cancer. The source material was distant non-tumor lung tissue. The chain joins TRBV20-1 to TRBJ2-1; D possibly corresponds to TRBD1 (8 bases). For the CDR3, the DNA is TGCAGTGCTGGACCGACTAGCAGGGGGCTCTCCTACAATGAGCAGTTCTTC. Translated, it gives CSAGPTSRGLSYNEQFF.